These 20 T cell receptor beta chains originate from one sample sequenced in a study of blood T cell repertoires in COVID-19. Libraries were prepared by immunoSEQ multiplex PCR; TCRdb keeps only in-frame clonotypes and omits some of them. The sample consists of under 250,000 clones, roughly 90% of them appearing once. Sequencing was carried out using peripheral blood. Source of these receptors: a man aged 45-65 years with COVID-19, enrolled during active disease.

The CDR3 sequence: CASSQQGSEQYF. In DNA form, the CDR3 reads TGTGCCAGCAGCCAACAGGGGTCCGAGCAGTACTTC. This rearrangement joins TRBV5-8 to TRBJ2-7; 7 bases are shared with TRBD1. After removal of 4 bases from V and 6 bases from J, the junction contained 4 bases not matched to a gene. Germline assignment: CDR1 SGHTS and CDR2 YDEGEE. The CDR3 has 12 residues.

The chain links TRBV19 to TRBJ1-1, with 7 positions matching TRBD1. Germline V gene lookup returns CDR1 LNHDA and CDR2 SQIVND (reference sequence). This CDR3 contains 15 residues. V shed 10 bases and J 3 bases; nucleotides not matched to a gene: 14. CDR3 bases: TGTGCCACCTCCACCGGGGGACAGTCTTACACTGAAGCTTTCTTT. Its translation is CATSTGGQSYTEAFF.

This rearrangement joins TRBV19 to TRBJ1-1; no reliable D call. V lost 6 bases and J lost 8, with 19 bases in between. The CDR3 runs to 14 residues. Germline V gives CDR1 LNHDA, CDR2 SQIVND (reference sequence). CDR3 coding DNA: TGTGCCAGTAGGCGAGGAGGCGGTGAGTTCGAAGCTTTCTTT. Its protein is CASRRGGGEFEAFF. The variable domain in full, with the rest retrieved from reference TRBV19 and TRBJ1-1, is DGGITQSPKYLFRKEGQNVTLSCEQNLNHDAMYWYRQDPGQGLRLIYYSQIVNDFQKGDIAEGYSVSREKKESFPLTVTSAQKNPTAFYLCASRRGGGEFEAFFGQGTRLTVV.

The chain recombines TRBV6-6 with TRBJ2-7; D is ambiguous. This CDR3 has 14 amino acids. CDR1 and CDR2 from the germline V gene are MNHNY and SVGAGI (reference sequence). Deletions cut 0 bases from V and 3 bases from J, with 9 bases between. The CDR3, as DNA: TGTGCCAGCAGTTACTCGAAAACAAGCTACGAGCAGTACTTC. It encodes CASSYSKTSYEQYF.

The rearrangement uses TRBV27 and TRBJ2-1, with D possibly being TRBD1 (6 bases). The CDR3 runs 15 residues. CDR1 and CDR2 from the germline V gene are MNHEY and SMNVEV (reference sequence). The V end lost 5 bases, the J end lost 1 base, and 12 bases lay between the germline ends. The CDR3 DNA sequence: TGTGCCAGCAGTCCTACAGGGTTTTCCTACAATGAGCAGTTCTTC. It encodes CASSPTGFSYNEQFF.

The chain joins TRBV19 to TRBJ2-1, with 9 positions matching TRBD2. J was trimmed by 7 bases and V by 7 bases; bases with no gene match: 5. The CDR3 runs 13 residues. Germline CDR1 LNHDA, CDR2 SQIVND (reference sequence). Here the CDR3 DNA reads TGTGCCAGTAATCTAGCGGGAAGGAATGAGCAGTTCTTC. This sequence encodes CASNLAGRNEQFF.

V is TRBV4-1 and J is TRBJ2-5, with no clear D. The V gene lost 1 base and the J gene lost 2 bases, with 5 bases spanning the gap. The CDR3 runs 13 residues. Per the germline V gene, CDR1 is MGHRA and CDR2 is YSYEKL. The CDR3 region has the DNA TGCGCCAGCAGCCAAGTACAGCAAGAGACCCAGTACTTC. Amino acid sequence: CASSQVQQETQYF.

V is TRBV9 and J is TRBJ2-7; 13 bases align to TRBD2. Trimming cost V 4 bases and J 2 bases; bases outside gene matches: 3. CDR3 length: 15 residues. Germline CDR1 is SGDLS and CDR2 is YYNGEE. CDR3 sequence reads: CASSLTSGGTYEQYF. The CDR3 region has the DNA TGTGCCAGCAGCTTGACTAGCGGGGGGACCTACGAGCAGTACTTC.

This chain connects TRBV5-1 to TRBJ2-1; 14 nucleotides line up with TRBD2. Germline loops: CDR1 SGHRS, CDR2 YFSETQ. The CDR3 spans 18 residues. Trimming removed 1 base from V and 8 bases from J; junction bases left unmatched: 11. The CDR3 bases are TGCGCCAGCAGCTTGAGGTCCGGGACTAGCGGGAGTCGGTATGAGCAGTTCTTC. As protein: CASSLRSGTSGSRYEQFF.

This sequence joins TRBV28 and TRBJ2-1; 8 positions agree with TRBD2. Germline values: CDR1 MDHEN, CDR2 SYDVKM. V lost 5 bases, J lost 6 bases, and 12 bases stayed unmatched. There are 16 residues in the CDR3. Here the CDR3 DNA reads TGTGCCAGCAGTAACCCCGGGGGGGTATTCCCCAATGAGCAGTTCTTC. Residues: CASSNPGGVFPNEQFF.

CDR3 residues: CAWSSLSSYNSPLHF. CDR3 bases: TGTGCCTGGAGTTCCTTGAGCTCCTATAATTCACCCCTCCACTTT. The V gene is TRBV30, the J gene TRBJ1-6; D is uncertain. The V gene lost 2 bases and the J gene lost 0 bases, with 8 bases spanning the gap. This CDR3 contains 15 residues. Germline lookup yields CDR1 GTSNPN and CDR2 SVGIG (reference sequence).

This clone was picked up one time. The chain combines TRBV24-1 with TRBJ2-7; D gene uncertain. Germline loops: CDR1 KGHDR, CDR2 SFDVKD. Between the trimmed V and J ends, which lost 3 bases and 5 bases, there was a span of 25 bases. The CDR3 runs 18 residues. CDR3 DNA: TGTGCCACCAGTGATCCCCTAAAAAATAGCCCCCCGAGCGACGAGCAGTACTTC. Its protein is CATSDPLKNSPPSDEQYF.

This chain links TRBV19 with TRBJ2-3, with 8 bases that match TRBD2. V lost 2 bases, J lost 0 bases, and 7 bases stayed unmatched. This CDR3 is 17 amino acids long. Germline CDR1 is LNHDA and CDR2 is SQIVND (reference sequence). The CDR3 loop is CASSITSGGSSTDTQYF. The CDR3 region has the DNA TGTGCCAGTAGTATAACTAGCGGAGGATCTAGCACAGATACGCAGTATTTT.

The chain couples TRBV7-2 to TRBJ1-5; TRBD1 might be the D (5 bases). The CDR3 is made up of 16 amino acids. Trimming stripped 2 bases from V and 0 bases from J, with 11 bases between. Germline V lookup: CDR1 SGHTA, CDR2 FQGNSA. CDR3 in amino acids: CASSLQGPYSNQPQHF. The DNA of the CDR3 is TGTGCCAGCAGCTTACAGGGCCCTTATAGCAATCAGCCCCAGCATTTT.

The chain couples TRBV25-1 to TRBJ2-1; 8 bases map to TRBD2. Trimming removed 9 bases from V and 4 bases from J; junction bases left unmatched: 11. Germline V gene lookup returns CDR1 MGHDK and CDR2 SYGVNS. This CDR3 comprises 15 residues. The CDR3 region is CARIKRLAGYNEQFF. CDR3 DNA: TGTGCCAGAATAAAAAGGTTAGCGGGATACAATGAGCAGTTCTTC. The complete variable domain, with remaining parts taken from reference TRBV25-1 and TRBJ2-1, reads EADIYQTPRYLVIGTGKKITLECSQTMGHDKMYWYQQDPGMELHLIHYSYGVNSTEKGDLSSESTVSRIRTEHFPLTLESARPSHTSQYLCARIKRLAGYNEQFFGPGTRLTVL.

The chain couples TRBV6-5 to TRBJ1-6; 7 bases map to TRBD1. This CDR3 is 16 amino acids long. V lost 4 bases, J lost 9 bases, and 12 bases stayed unmatched. Germline values: CDR1 MNHEY, CDR2 SVGAGI. The CDR3 reads CASSSEATGMASPLHF. The DNA of the CDR3 is TGTGCCAGCAGTTCGGAGGCGACAGGGATGGCTTCACCCCTCCACTTT.

Concerning this clone: Other DNA sequences in the sample encode the same CDR3. The chain employs TRBV5-1 and TRBJ2-3; 10 nucleotides match TRBD2. This CDR3 is built from 16 residues. Germline CDR1 and CDR2: SGHRS and YFSETQ. The junction had 7 bases not matched to a gene; V was cut back by 0 bases and J by 6 bases. The CDR3 region is CASSLVLAGGSDTQYF. The CDR3, as DNA: TGCGCCAGCAGCTTGGTATTAGCGGGAGGATCTGATACGCAGTATTTT.

The V and J genes are TRBV7-9 and TRBJ2-3; 7 bases are a match to TRBD2. Germline V gene data show CDR1 as SEHNR and CDR2 as FQNEAQ (reference sequence). This CDR3 is 14 amino acids long. V was pared by 9 bases and J by 3 bases, with 9 bases of the junction left unmatched. CDR3 residues: CASRGRGVTDTQYF. Written as DNA, the CDR3 is TGTGCCAGTAGGGGACGGGGGGTGACAGATACGCAGTATTTT.

V usage is TRBV28 and J usage is TRBJ2-2; D is perhaps TRBD1 (6 bases). The length of the CDR3 is 18 residues. Trimming cost V 1 base and J 6 bases, with 21 bases left between them. CDR1 is MDHEN, CDR2 SYDVKM, per germline. Here the CDR3 reads CASSLLEATGISPGELFF. DNA of the CDR3: TGTGCCAGCAGTTTATTGGAGGCTACAGGGATTAGTCCCGGGGAGCTGTTTTTT.

The genes are TRBV2 and TRBJ1-5, with D tentatively TRBD1 (5 bases). Trimming took 4 bases from V and 5 from J, leaving 15 bases between them. Germline CDR1 and CDR2: SNHLY and FYNNEI. There are 15 residues in the CDR3. CDR3 loop: CASSALRDYYQPQHF. CDR3 coding DNA: TGTGCCAGCAGTGCTCTCCGGGACTACTATCAGCCCCAGCATTTT.